The clone carrying this TCR beta chain turned up a few times. The antigen remains undetermined. These data originate in a study of CD8 T cells in ankylosing spondylitis. General study findings and limits: Earlier reports found some motif variants in synovial fluid and blood in reactive arthritis. In ankylosing spondylitis blood, a motif of fewer than 10 highly homologous TCR beta variants appeared characteristic.

The CDR3 length is 16 residues. Germline assignment: CDR1 LNHNV and CDR2 YYDKDF (reference sequence). The V gene lost 3 bases and the J gene lost 1 base, with 14 bases spanning the gap. It was by quantitative 5'-RACE with molecular barcodes that TCR beta libraries were made. TCRdb called the 5' RACE reads again in MiXCR, with one record for every CDR3 protein. Found here are approximately 540,000 distinct CDR3 sequences, more than 9.5% of them singletons; the top ten hold nearly 7%. The TCR comes from a male donor with ankylosing spondylitis. The genes are TRBV15 and TRBJ2-3; D is perhaps TRBD2 (6 bases). What was sequenced was blood, either unsorted or a sorted T cell fraction (not recorded which). The CDR3 spells CATSRASVSGTDTQYF. The CDR3 DNA reads TGTGCCACCAGCAGGGCTAGCGTAAGCGGCACAGATACGCAGTATTTT.